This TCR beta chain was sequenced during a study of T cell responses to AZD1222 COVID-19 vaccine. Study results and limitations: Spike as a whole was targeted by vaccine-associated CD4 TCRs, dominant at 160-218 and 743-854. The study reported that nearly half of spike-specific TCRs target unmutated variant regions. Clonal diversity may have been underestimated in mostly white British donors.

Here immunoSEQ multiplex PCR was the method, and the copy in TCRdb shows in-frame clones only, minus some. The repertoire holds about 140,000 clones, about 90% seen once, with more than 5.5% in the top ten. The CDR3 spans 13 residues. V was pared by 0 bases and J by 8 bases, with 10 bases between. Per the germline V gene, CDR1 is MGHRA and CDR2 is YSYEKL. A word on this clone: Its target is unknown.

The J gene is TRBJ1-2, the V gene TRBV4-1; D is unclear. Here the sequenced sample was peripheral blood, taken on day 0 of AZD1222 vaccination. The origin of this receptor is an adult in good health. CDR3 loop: CASSQDRLGGYTF. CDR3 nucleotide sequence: TGCGCCAGCAGCCAAGATCGGTTAGGAGGCTACACCTTC.